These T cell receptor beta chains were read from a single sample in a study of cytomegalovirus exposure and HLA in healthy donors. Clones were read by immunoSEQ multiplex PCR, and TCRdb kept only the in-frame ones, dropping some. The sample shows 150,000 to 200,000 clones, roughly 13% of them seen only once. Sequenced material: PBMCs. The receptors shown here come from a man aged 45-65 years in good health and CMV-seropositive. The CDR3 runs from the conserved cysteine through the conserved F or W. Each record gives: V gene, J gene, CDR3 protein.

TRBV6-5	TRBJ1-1	CASTTLGQGGTEAFF
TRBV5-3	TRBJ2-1	CARSPVGLTYNEQFF
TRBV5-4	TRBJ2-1	CASSLEVHRTGNNEQFF
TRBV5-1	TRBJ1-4	CASSLVPAGTNEKLFF
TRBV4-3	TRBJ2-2	CASSPRGLGTGELFF
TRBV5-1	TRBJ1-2	CASSSRDRVQGYTF
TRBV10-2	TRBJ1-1	CASRGTGGNTEAFF
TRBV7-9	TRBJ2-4	CASSPGGQAAKNIQYF
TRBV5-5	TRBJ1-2	CASSLNRATNYGYTF
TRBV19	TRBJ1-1	CASSFLGPGTGEEGAFF
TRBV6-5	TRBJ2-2	CASSYTRGATGELFF
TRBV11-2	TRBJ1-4	CASSPRGQSEKLFF
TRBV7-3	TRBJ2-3	CASSPGPGIYTDTQYF
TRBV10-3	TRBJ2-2	CAISESIDYTTGELFF
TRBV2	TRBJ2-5	CASTKRFLRTLETQYF
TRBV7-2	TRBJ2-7	CASSLLGQFHEQYF
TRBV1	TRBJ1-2	CTSSLSRDRGRWGYTF
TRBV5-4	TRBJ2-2	CASSSGQGMNTGELFF
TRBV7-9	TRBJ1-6	CASSLVGLDNSPLHF
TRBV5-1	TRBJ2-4	CASSFEAGGAKNIQYF
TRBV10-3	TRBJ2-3	CAIRMTSGGYTDTQYF
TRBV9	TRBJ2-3	CASSVGQTDTQYF
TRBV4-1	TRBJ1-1	CASRQGPSYTEAFF
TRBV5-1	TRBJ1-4	CASSLVAGWGEKLFF
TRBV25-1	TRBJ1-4	CASSAPGTVRNEKLFF
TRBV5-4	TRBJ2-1	CASSTGTDLSNEQFF
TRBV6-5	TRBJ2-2	CASSQGLAGTGELFF
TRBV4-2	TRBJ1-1	CASSPMWRNTEAFF
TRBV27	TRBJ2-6	CASSLYSGANVLTF
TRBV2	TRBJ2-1	CAIDSYNEQFF
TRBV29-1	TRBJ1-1	CSVQPRNTEAFF
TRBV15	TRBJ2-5	CATSREGPLAGGHGETQYF
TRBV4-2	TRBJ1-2	CASNPSPGFILGGYTF
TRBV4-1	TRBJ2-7	CASSLETSGANFYEQYF
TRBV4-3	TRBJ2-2	CASSQDYRAGELFF
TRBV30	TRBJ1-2	CAFKGAGGYTF
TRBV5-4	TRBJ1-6	CASSSYQDNSPLHF
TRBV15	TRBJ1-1	CATSGRGLTEAFF
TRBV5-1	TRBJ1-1	CASSPGGVMNTEAFF
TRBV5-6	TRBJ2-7	CASSLTGEQYF
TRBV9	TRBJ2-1	CASSVGGAGGNEQFF
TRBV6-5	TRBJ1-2	CASSLTTGGGYTF
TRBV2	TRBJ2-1	CASSLRGQEHNEQFF
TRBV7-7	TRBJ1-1	CASSFSKNTEAFF
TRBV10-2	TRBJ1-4	CASTGGDEKLFF
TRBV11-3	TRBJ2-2	CASSPAGGPRTGELFF
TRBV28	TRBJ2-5	CASRLSGQETQYF
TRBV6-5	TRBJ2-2	CASSPGTGELFF
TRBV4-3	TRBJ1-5	CASSQVTGPNQPQHF
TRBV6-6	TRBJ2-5	CASSPTQSERRLPYF
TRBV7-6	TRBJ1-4	CASSEEVGTNEKLFF
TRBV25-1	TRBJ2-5	CASSEFQGTQETQYF
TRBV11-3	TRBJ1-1	CASSWMRQTNTEAFF
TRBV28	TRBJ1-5	CASSFSQRGEHF